These T cell receptor beta chains were read from a single sample in a study of beta chain features in type 1 diabetes. Clones were read by immunoSEQ multiplex PCR, and TCRdb kept only the in-frame ones, dropping some. The sample yields 150,000 to 200,000 clones, approximately 62% seen once. Sequenced: naive CD4+ T cells from blood. The origin of the receptors is a man between 25 and 39 years old with type 1 diabetes. CDR3s include the opening cysteine and the closing phenylalanine or tryptophan.

v_gene: TRBV23-1; CDR3aa: CARSTRDSPGNTEAFF
v_gene: TRBV29-1; CDR3aa: CSGAGEYAKNIQYF
v_gene: TRBV29-1; CDR3aa: CSVEPTGVDTQYF
v_gene: TRBV10-3; CDR3aa: CAISDSINQPQHF
v_gene: TRBV5-1; CDR3aa: CASSYGTSGNQETQYF
v_gene: TRBV9; CDR3aa: CASSVEAGGLQETQYF
v_gene: TRBV29-1; CDR3aa: CSLRGADGYTF
v_gene: TRBV7-2; CDR3aa: CASSFDRTYEQYF
v_gene: TRBV10-3; CDR3aa: CALGRGQSSYEQYF
v_gene: TRBV29-1; CDR3aa: CSPSEWSDHPYGYTF
v_gene: TRBV6-5; CDR3aa: CASKRKEGGEKLFF
v_gene: TRBV7-2; CDR3aa: CASSLVFGVITYEQYF
v_gene: TRBV25-1; CDR3aa: CASSESTGTGFYEQYF
v_gene: TRBV29-1; CDR3aa: CSVRTGDTEAFF
v_gene: TRBV7-9; CDR3aa: CASTDSGGGNSPLHF
v_gene: TRBV25-1; CDR3aa: CASSRGLNYEQYF
v_gene: TRBV29-1; CDR3aa: CSVGHVDTEAFF
v_gene: TRBV4-3; CDR3aa: CASSQDSTYGYTF
v_gene: TRBV29-1; CDR3aa: CSVETVPGREQYF